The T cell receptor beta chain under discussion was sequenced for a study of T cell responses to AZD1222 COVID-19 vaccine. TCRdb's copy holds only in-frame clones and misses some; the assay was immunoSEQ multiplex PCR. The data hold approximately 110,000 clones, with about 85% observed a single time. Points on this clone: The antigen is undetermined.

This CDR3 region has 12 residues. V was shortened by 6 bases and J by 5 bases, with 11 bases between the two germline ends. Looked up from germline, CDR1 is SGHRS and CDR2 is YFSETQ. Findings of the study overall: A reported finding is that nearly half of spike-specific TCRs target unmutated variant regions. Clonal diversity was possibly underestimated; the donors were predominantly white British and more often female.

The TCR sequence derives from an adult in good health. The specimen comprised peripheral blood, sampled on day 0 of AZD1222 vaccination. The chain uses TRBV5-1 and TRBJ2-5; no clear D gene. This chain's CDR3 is CASTGPWETQYF. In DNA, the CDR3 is TGCGCCAGCACCGGGCCTTGGGAGACCCAGTACTTC.